These 30 T cell receptor beta chains came from one sample sequenced in a study of T-cell reconstitution after alpha-beta-depleted transplantation in children. Preparation of the TCRbeta library involved a method that used unique molecular identifiers. Each CDR3 protein gets one entry after TCRdb re-called the PCR reads with MiXCR. This table has 670,000 or so distinct CDR3 sequences, around 13% appearing once. The specimen comprised PBMCs, sampled before TCRalphabeta/CD19-depleted stem cell transplant. Every receptor here comes from a girl aged 2 to 9 with congenital amegakaryocytic thrombocytopenia, due to receive a stem cell transplant.

The CDR3 protein is CASSLGLAGDYQETQYF. DNA of the CDR3: TGCGCCAGCAGCTTGGGACTAGCGGGGGATTACCAAGAGACCCAGTACTTC. The rearrangement joins TRBV5-1 to TRBJ2-5; 12 positions match TRBD2. Trimming cost V 0 bases and J 0 bases; bases outside gene matches: 3. The CDR3 spans 17 residues. Germline-derived CDR1 and CDR2 are SGHRS and YFSETQ.

This clonotype has just a few counts. This chain links TRBV7-9 with TRBJ2-6; no firm D call. Trimming took 5 bases from V and 8 from J, leaving 10 bases between them. Per the germline V gene, CDR1 is SEHNR and CDR2 is FQNEAQ (reference sequence). This CDR3 comprises 13 residues. For the CDR3, the DNA is TGTGCCAGCAGCCACACAGACCCCAACGTCCTGACTTTC. As protein: CASSHTDPNVLTF.

This clonotype was found many times. This rearrangement joins TRBV6-1 to TRBJ2-3; a possible D gene is TRBD1 (6 bases). From germline, CDR1 is MNHNS and CDR2 SASEGT. The CDR3 covers 15 residues. V shed 7 bases and J shed 2 bases, with 16 bases lying between them. This CDR3 reads CASNRDHTFTDTQYF. DNA of the CDR3: TGTGCCAGCAACAGGGATCACACCTTCACAGATACGCAGTATTTT.

V gene TRBV29-1 combines with J gene TRBJ2-1; the match to TRBD2 covers 9 bases. This CDR3 comprises 14 residues. V shed 5 bases and J 6 bases; nucleotides not matched to a gene: 8. Germline CDR1 reads SQVTM; CDR2 reads ANQGSEA. The chain's CDR3 is CSVPVAGVGNEQFF. In DNA form, the CDR3 reads TGCAGCGTTCCCGTAGCGGGAGTGGGCAATGAGCAGTTCTTC.

This chain uses TRBV5-1 with TRBJ2-1, with a tentative D call TRBD2 (6 bases). Germline values: CDR1 SGHRS, CDR2 YFSETQ. The CDR3 is 15 residues long. The V end lost 0 bases, the J end lost 10 bases, and 17 bases lay between the germline ends. CDR3 bases: TGCGCCAGCAGCTTGGCCTCGGCGGGAATCAACGAGCAGTTCTTC. Amino acids: CASSLASAGINEQFF.

The chain is built from TRBV13 and TRBJ2-7, with TRBD1 identical over 8 bases. With 5 bases clipped from V and 3 bases from J, the junction kept 6 bases outside the gene matches. Germline V gene lookup returns CDR1 PRHDT and CDR2 FYEKMQ (reference sequence). This CDR3 region has 14 residues. The CDR3 bases are TGTGCCAGCAGCGGGACAGGTCGCATCTACGAGCAGTACTTC. This encodes CASSGTGRIYEQYF.

The chain recombines TRBV3-1 with TRBJ2-7, with 11 nucleotides matching TRBD2. This CDR3 has 15 residues. Germline trimming cut 3 bases from V and 2 bases from J; bases unmatched to any gene: 3. Germline V gene data show CDR1 as LGHDT and CDR2 as YNNKEL (reference sequence). DNA for the CDR3: TGTGCCAGCAGCCAGACTAGCGGGGATACCTACGAGCAGTACTTC. It yields the protein CASSQTSGDTYEQYF.

The gene calls are TRBV7-2 and TRBJ2-1; no firm D call. Per the germline V gene, CDR1 is SGHTA and CDR2 is FQGNSA. This CDR3 is 13 amino acids long. V lost 2 bases, J lost 11 bases, and 13 bases lay in between. CDR3 coding DNA: TGTGCCAGCAGCTTATTGTTGGCGGATAAGCAGTTCTTC. Protein: CASSLLLADKQFF.

This clonotype was observed many times. V usage is TRBV12-3 or TRBV12-4 and J usage is TRBJ2-1; 13 nucleotides line up with TRBD2. There are 17 residues in the CDR3. V lost 0 bases to trimming and J lost 9 bases; unmatched junction nucleotides: 8. In DNA, the CDR3 is TGTGCCAGCAGTTTAGCGCAGTCTGGGACTAGCGGGACTGAGCAGTTCTTC. It yields the protein CASSLAQSGTSGTEQFF.

The chain has TRBV2 and TRBJ2-3; D assignment may be TRBD1 or TRBD2 (5 bases each). Germline CDR1 is SNHLY and CDR2 is FYNNEI. This CDR3 has 14 residues. Trimming removed 3 bases from V and 2 bases from J, with 9 bases in between. The CDR3 bases are TGTGCCAGCAGTGATGGGGGAACCACAGATACGCAGTATTTT. This encodes CASSDGGTTDTQYF.

This clonotype showed up many times. This sequence joins TRBV5-1 and TRBJ1-2; no firm D call. Trimming left V 3 bases short and J 4 bases short, with 13 bases between. This CDR3 spans 14 amino acids. Germline CDR1 SGHRS, CDR2 YFSETQ. This CDR3 is CASSSQDGPYGYTF. The CDR3 DNA sequence: TGCGCCAGCAGCTCTCAAGATGGACCCTATGGCTACACCTTC.

This clonotype was picked up many times. V and J are TRBV7-9 and TRBJ2-7; D gene unclear. The CDR3 is made up of 14 amino acids. Germline CDR1 and CDR2: SEHNR and FQNEAQ (reference sequence). Deletions cut 8 bases from V and 4 bases from J, with 18 bases between. Here the CDR3 reads CASAGILVGYEQYF. The CDR3 DNA reads TGTGCCAGCGCCGGCATCCTAGTCGGGTACGAGCAGTACTTC.

This clonotype was seen only a few times. V and J are TRBV7-3 and TRBJ2-2, with TRBD2 matching over 14 bases. Germline V CDR1 and CDR2: SGHTA, FQGTGA. This CDR3 is 17 amino acids long. V lost 5 bases and J lost 4; bases outside the gene matches: 6. The CDR3 coding sequence is TGTGCCAGCAGCAGACTAGCGGGAGGGCCTTCCACCGGGGAGCTGTTTTTT. This encodes CASSRLAGGPSTGELFF. Full variable domain (rest looked up from reference TRBV7-3 and TRBJ2-2): GAGVSQTPSNKVTEKGKYVELRCDPISGHTALYWYRQSLGQGPEFLIYFQGTGAADDSGLPNDRFFAVRPEGSVSTLKIQRTERGDSAVYLCASSRLAGGPSTGELFFGEGSRLTVL.

This clonotype was recorded many times. The chain is built from TRBV10-3 and TRBJ1-5; D unclear. The germline CDR1 and CDR2 sequences are ENHRY and SYGVKD. There are 12 residues in the CDR3. Trimming took off 2 bases at V and 5 bases at J, with 4 bases between the two ends. The CDR3 loop reads CAISEADQPQHF. The DNA of the CDR3 is TGTGCCATCAGTGAGGCGGATCAGCCCCAGCATTTT.

The V gene is TRBV7-6, the J gene TRBJ2-1, with 9 nucleotides matching TRBD1. Trimming removed 6 bases from V and 6 bases from J; junction bases left unmatched: 9. The germline CDR1 and CDR2 sequences are SGHVS and FNYEAQ. The CDR3 loop spans 15 amino acids. The CDR3 region has the DNA TGTGCCAGCAGACCCCCGGGGACAGGGTTCAATGAGCAGTTCTTC. Residues: CASRPPGTGFNEQFF.

There are a few counts of this clonotype. The chain links TRBV28 to TRBJ2-4, with TRBD1 matching over 9 bases. Germline V lookup: CDR1 MDHEN, CDR2 SYDVKM. With 3 bases clipped from V and 0 bases from J, the junction kept 18 bases outside the gene matches. This CDR3 has 21 amino acids. CDR3 residues: CASSFPTPGQGPSLAKNIQYF. CDR3 DNA: TGTGCCAGCAGTTTCCCAACCCCGGGACAGGGTCCCTCCTTAGCCAAAAACATTCAGTACTTC.

This clonotype was detected many times. The gene calls are TRBV29-1 and TRBJ2-1; D not certain. The V end lost 7 bases, the J end lost 12 bases, and 16 bases lay between the germline ends. This CDR3 contains 11 residues. Germline CDR1 reads SQVTM; CDR2 reads ANQGSEA. The CDR3 loop reads CSANLPIAQFF. The CDR3 DNA reads as TGCAGCGCCAACCTCCCTATAGCGCAGTTCTTC.

This clonotype occurred many times. The chain recombines TRBV29-1 with TRBJ2-1, with TRBD2 identical over 9 bases. Trimming at V came to 2 bases and at J to 0 bases, leaving 2 bases not matched to a gene. Germline values: CDR1 SQVTM, CDR2 ANQGSEA. The length of the CDR3 is 15 residues. The chain's CDR3 is CSVEISGSSYNEQFF. The CDR3 DNA is TGCAGCGTTGAAATTAGCGGGAGCTCCTACAATGAGCAGTTCTTC.

The V call is TRBV20-1, the J call TRBJ2-3; 11 bases are shared with TRBD2. Trimming removed 0 bases from V and 0 bases from J; junction bases left unmatched: 11. The germline V gene has CDR1 DFQATT and CDR2 SNEGSKA (reference sequence). The CDR3 is 19 residues long. CDR3 sequence (DNA): TGCAGTGCTAGAGATCTCAGACTAGCGGGATCAGCTAGCACAGATACGCAGTATTTT. This gives the protein CSARDLRLAGSASTDTQYF.

The sample holds many counts of this clonotype. The chain employs TRBV20-1 and TRBJ2-3; D could derive from TRBD1 or TRBD2 (5 bases each). Germline V lookup: CDR1 DFQATT, CDR2 SNEGSKA (reference sequence). The CDR3 is made up of 14 amino acids. The V gene lost 6 bases and the J gene lost 3 bases, with 16 bases spanning the gap. The CDR3 here is CSAQRGSRTDTQYF. DNA for the CDR3: TGCAGTGCCCAGAGGGGCTCCAGAACAGATACGCAGTATTTT.

In this sample, this clonotype turned up once. The CDR3 DNA sequence: TGTGCCAGCAGCCCGGGACACCCGCCCTACAATGAGCAGTTCTTC. Its translation: CASSPGHPPYNEQFF. The chain has TRBV7-9 and TRBJ2-1, with D possibly matching TRBD1 (6 bases). The CDR3 runs 15 residues. V was cut by 5 bases and J by 2 bases, with 13 bases left in between. Germline CDR1 and CDR2: SEHNR and FQNEAQ (reference sequence).

This clonotype was picked up many times. The chain uses TRBV5-1 and TRBJ2-7; D is perhaps TRBD1 or TRBD2 (5 bases each). Per germline, CDR1 SGHRS and CDR2 YFSETQ. The CDR3 length is 17 residues. V dropped 3 bases and J dropped 0 bases, with 19 bases sitting between them. CDR3 DNA sequence: TGCGCCAGCAGCTCACTTCGGGACGACCCAGGCTCCTACGAGCAGTACTTC. This translates into CASSSLRDDPGSYEQYF.

Note on this clonotype: At one boundary the junction diverges from the germline segment, which might be a read error. CDR3 residues: CAITTAGQEGYGDTF. CDR3 coding DNA: TGTGCCATCACCACGGCGGGACAGGAGGGGTATGGCGACACCTTC. This chain joins TRBV10-3 and TRBJ1-2; 8 bases are a match to TRBD1. This CDR3 has 15 residues. In germline, CDR1 is ENHRY, CDR2 SYGVKD.

This chain uses TRBV5-1 with TRBJ2-3; the match to TRBD1 covers 9 bases. The junction had 6 bases not matched to a gene; V was cut back by 0 bases and J by 4 bases. The CDR3 has 16 residues. The germline CDR1 and CDR2 sequences are SGHRS and YFSETQ. Written as DNA, the CDR3 is TGCGCCAGCAGCTTGGAGCCGGGACAGGGCGCAGATACGCAGTATTTT. Residues: CASSLEPGQGADTQYF.

This sequence joins TRBV6-5 and TRBJ2-5; 7 bases align to TRBD2. This CDR3 comprises 15 residues. CDR1 and CDR2 (germline): MNHEY, SVGAGI. Trimming cost V 5 bases and J 2 bases; bases outside gene matches: 8. This CDR3 reads CASSPDNSGQETQYF. The CDR3 DNA sequence: TGTGCCAGCAGTCCCGACAATAGCGGGCAAGAGACCCAGTACTTC.

The chain recombines TRBV28 with TRBJ2-1; weak D call: TRBD1 (5 bases). Trimming shortened V by 3 bases and J by 6 bases, and 9 bases separated the two germline ends. This CDR3 contains 13 residues. Germline CDR1 reads MDHEN; CDR2 reads SYDVKM. The CDR3 DNA sequence: TGTGCCAGCAGTTTTCGCAGGGTCAATGAGCAGTTCTTC. Translation: CASSFRRVNEQFF. Full variable domain (outside the CDR3, taken from reference TRBV28 and TRBJ2-1): DVKVTQSSRYLVKRTGEKVFLECVQDMDHENMFWYRQDPGLGLRLIYFSYDVKMKEKGDIPEGYSVSREKKERFSLILESASTNQTSMYLCASSFRRVNEQFFGPGTRLTVL.

Many counts were recorded for this clonotype. V gene TRBV20-1 combines with J gene TRBJ2-7; TRBD2 matches at 9 bases. Trimming took 3 bases from V and 4 from J; bases not matched to a gene: 10. Germline CDR1 DFQATT, CDR2 SNEGSKA (reference sequence). The CDR3 is 15 amino acids. CDR3 amino acids: CSASPGTAGGYEQYF. CDR3 nucleotide sequence: TGCAGTGCTAGTCCCGGGACAGCGGGAGGTTACGAGCAGTACTTC.

This chain joins TRBV2 and TRBJ1-5, with unresolved D. Germline assignment: CDR1 SNHLY and CDR2 FYNNEI. The V and J ends lost 2 bases and 7 bases respectively, with 12 bases between them. The CDR3 is 14 residues long. CDR3 sequence (DNA): TGTGCCAGCAGTGAAAGAGGGTGGAAGCAGCCCCAGCATTTT. Amino acid sequence: CASSERGWKQPQHF.

Ten or more counts support this clonotype. CDR3 in DNA: TGTGCCACCATTACGGTACAGACCCCAAAACTAGGGCCCTCGATTTACAATGAGCAGTTCTTC. Protein product: CATITVQTPKLGPSIYNEQFF. The V and J genes are TRBV15 and TRBJ2-1, with D perhaps matching TRBD2 (5 bases). CDR1 LNHNV and CDR2 YYDKDF come from the germline V gene (reference sequence). The V end was cut by 7 bases, the J end by 4 bases, with 35 bases between. The CDR3 has 21 amino acids.

This clonotype was counted at least ten times. The rearrangement links TRBV29-1 to TRBJ1-2, with D hard to call. The CDR3 has 12 residues. V was clipped by 2 bases and J by 5 bases, with 9 bases between them. Germline CDR1 SQVTM, CDR2 ANQGSEA. CDR3 loop: CSVEKARYGYTF. CDR3 nucleotides: TGCAGCGTTGAAAAGGCTCGGTATGGCTACACCTTC.